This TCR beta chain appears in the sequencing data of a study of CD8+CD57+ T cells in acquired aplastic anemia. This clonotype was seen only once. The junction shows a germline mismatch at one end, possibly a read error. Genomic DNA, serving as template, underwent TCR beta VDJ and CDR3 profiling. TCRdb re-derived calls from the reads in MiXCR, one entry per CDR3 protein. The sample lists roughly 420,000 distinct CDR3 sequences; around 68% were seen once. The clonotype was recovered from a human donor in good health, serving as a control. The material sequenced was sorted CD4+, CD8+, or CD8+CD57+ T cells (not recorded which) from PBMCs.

CDR3 loop: CASSLRALGVEKLF. Written as DNA, the CDR3 is TGTGCCAGCAGCTTGAGGGCTCTCGGGGTGGAGAAACTGTTC. The chain uses TRBV7-8 and TRBJ2-7; D might be TRBD2 (5 bases). From germline, CDR1 is SGHVS and CDR2 FQNEAQ. CDR3 length: 14 residues.